This paragraph covers one TCR beta chain sequence. Antigen unknown. Attachment of unique molecular identifiers to individual cDNA molecules was performed. Using its own MiXCR run on the 5' RACE reads, TCRdb lists one record per CDR3 protein. The sample holds tens of thousands of distinct CDR3 sequences, over 9.5% seen once. Trimming removed 4 bases at V and 4 bases at J, with 8 bases between. Germline V gene data show CDR1 as LGHDT and CDR2 as YNNKEL (reference sequence). The CDR3 runs 13 residues. The data belong to a study of early T cells in non-severe SARS-CoV-2 infection. Study-wide points: Private and CD4 specificities were missed by VDJdb matching, skewed to anti-spike CD8.

The sequenced material came from whole blood. The chain carries TRBV3-1 and TRBJ2-1, with D unresolved. The TCR originated in an adult who was a healthcare worker with PCR-confirmed SARS-CoV-2 infection or an uninfected control (not recorded which). The CDR3 nucleotides read TGTGCCAGCAGCCCGGTCGCATACAATGAGCAGTTCTTC. It yields the protein CASSPVAYNEQFF.